A single sample gave rise to the 27 T cell receptor beta chains below, sequenced in a study of shared clonotypes between healthy human individuals. The data were produced by immunoSEQ multiplex PCR, yet TCRdb's version contains in-frame clones alone and is incomplete. The repertoire consists of 700,000 or so clones, with 55% to 75% occurring once and the leading ten covering under 2%. Sequenced sample: memory CD4+ T cells sorted from blood. Specified subset: CD45RA-negative fraction. The source of these receptors is a young woman in good health.

The chain joins TRBV28 to TRBJ2-7; 8 bases map to TRBD1. The CDR3 runs 14 residues. The germline V gene has CDR1 MDHEN and CDR2 SYDVKM. J lost 6 bases, V lost 2 bases, and 6 bases had no gene match. The CDR3 spells CASSLNRGVGEQYF. CDR3 sequence (DNA): TGTGCCAGCAGTTTAAACAGGGGGGTTGGCGAGCAGTACTTC.

The chain links TRBV28 to TRBJ1-6, with D uncertain. This CDR3 is 15 amino acids long. Trimming cost V 5 bases and J 10 bases, with 18 bases left between them. The germline V gene encodes CDR1 MDHEN and CDR2 SYDVKM. The CDR3 nucleotides read TGTGCCAGCAGTGATGCCAAGGTGGCATACTCACCCCTCCACTTT. This codes for CASSDAKVAYSPLHF.

V usage is TRBV2 and J usage is TRBJ2-7; TRBD2 agrees at 9 bases. The germline V gene has CDR1 SNHLY and CDR2 FYNNEI. This CDR3 is built from 15 residues. V shed 5 bases and J 3 bases; nucleotides not matched to a gene: 8. This CDR3 reads CASSPLAGVLYEQYF. The CDR3 DNA reads TGTGCCAGCAGTCCATTAGCGGGAGTACTCTACGAGCAGTACTTC.

The chain recombines TRBV5-4 with TRBJ1-1; tentative D call: TRBD1 (6 bases). With 7 bases removed from V and 3 bases from J, the gap between germline ends came to 16 bases. The germline V gene has CDR1 SGHNT and CDR2 YYREEE (reference sequence). The CDR3 has 14 residues. The CDR3 coding sequence is TGTGCCAGCCATCCCACAGGGAGGGACACTGAAGCTTTCTTT. Amino acids: CASHPTGRDTEAFF. Full variable domain (remainder filled in from reference TRBV5-4 and TRBJ1-1): ETGVTQSPTHLIKTRGQQVTLRCSSQSGHNTVSWYQQALGQGPQFIFQYYREEENGRGNFPPRFSGLQFPNYSSELNVNALELDDSALYLCASHPTGRDTEAFFGQGTRLTVV.

CDR3 sequence reads: CASSLNNEQFF. The CDR3 region has the DNA TGCGCCAGCAGCTTGAACAATGAGCAGTTCTTC. The V and J genes are TRBV5-1 and TRBJ2-1; D gene unclear. V gave up 1 base and J gave up 5 bases, with 1 base separating them. The CDR3 covers 11 residues. The germline V gene has CDR1 SGHRS and CDR2 YFSETQ.

The V gene is TRBV9, the J gene TRBJ2-1; D might be TRBD1 (6 bases). CDR3 length: 15 amino acids. The germline gives CDR1 SGDLS, CDR2 YYNGEE. Trimming shortened V by 4 bases and J by 7 bases, and 18 bases separated the two germline ends. CDR3 region: CASSKRQVKGNEQFF. The CDR3 region has the DNA TGTGCCAGCAGCAAAAGACAGGTGAAGGGGAATGAGCAGTTCTTC.

A remark on this clone: Other DNA variants within this sample encode the same CDR3. The CDR3 protein is CASSLGQGGDTQYF. CDR3 bases: TGCGCCAGCAGCCTTGGACAGGGTGGGGATACGCAGTATTTT. V is TRBV5-1 and J is TRBJ2-3; 8 nucleotides line up with TRBD1. From germline, CDR1 is SGHRS and CDR2 YFSETQ. The CDR3 covers 14 residues. The V gene end was trimmed by 4 bases and the J gene end by 6 bases; junction bases not matched to a gene: 7.

This chain links TRBV7-2 with TRBJ1-3; 9 bases are a match to TRBD1. Germline lookup yields CDR1 SGHTA and CDR2 FQGNSA. The CDR3 is made up of 18 amino acids. With V trimmed by 5 bases and J by 3 bases, 14 bases remained unmatched. CDR3 region: CASSLTLLGQGFGNTIYF. The DNA of the CDR3 is TGTGCCAGCAGCCTGACCCTACTTGGACAGGGGTTTGGAAACACCATATATTTT. The full variable domain, completed using reference TRBV7-2 and TRBJ1-3, is GAGVSQSPSNKVTEKGKDVELRCDPISGHTALYWYRQSLGQGLEFLIYFQGNSAPDKSGLPSDRFSAERTGGSVSTLTIQRTQQEDSAVYLCASSLTLLGQGFGNTIYFGEGSWLTVV.

V gene TRBV18 combines with J gene TRBJ1-4; unclear D gene. The ends were cut back, 0 bases at V and 7 bases at J, with 12 bases in the middle. CDR3 length: 15 residues. Germline V CDR1 and CDR2: KGHSH, LQKENI. Here the CDR3 reads CASSPPGSMVEKLFF. The DNA for the CDR3 is TGTGCCAGCTCACCACCGGGCAGTATGGTTGAAAAACTGTTTTTT.

The CDR3 nucleotides read TGTGCCAGCAGCCCACAGCCCAGGGGCCTCAGCACAGATACGCAGTATTTT. Its protein is CASSPQPRGLSTDTQYF. The J gene is TRBJ2-3, the V gene TRBV7-2; the D gene is possibly TRBD1 (6 bases). The CDR3 is made up of 17 amino acids. Germline assignment: CDR1 SGHTA and CDR2 FQGNSA. The V gene lost 5 bases and the J gene lost 0 bases, with 18 bases spanning the gap.

This clone was recorded at least ten times. In nucleotides, the CDR3 is TGTGCCAGTAGGCCCCTTGGACAGCTCTCTGGAAACACCATATATTTT. This gives the protein CASRPLGQLSGNTIYF. The chain links TRBV19 to TRBJ1-3; the D gene is possibly TRBD1 (6 bases). The CDR3 spans 16 residues. Trimming took off 6 bases at V and 0 bases at J, with 15 bases between the two ends. In germline, CDR1 is LNHDA, CDR2 SQIVND (reference sequence).

The chain links TRBV5-5 to TRBJ1-2; TRBD1 matches at 7 bases. Trimming took 3 bases from V and 4 from J; bases not matched to a gene: 18. The CDR3 is 18 residues long. Germline values: CDR1 SGHKS, CDR2 YYEKEE (reference sequence). The DNA of the CDR3 is TGTGCCAGCAGCTATGAACCCGTAAAGGGGGCCGCTGTCTATGGCTACACCTTC. The encoded protein is CASSYEPVKGAAVYGYTF.

The chain employs TRBV7-9 and TRBJ1-3; D gene unclear. The V and J ends lost 0 bases and 7 bases respectively, with 13 bases between them. The CDR3 has 15 residues. Germline assignment: CDR1 SEHNR and CDR2 FQNEAQ (reference sequence). CDR3 DNA: TGTGCCAGCAGCTTAGCGTCCGGGCCCGGGAACACCATATATTTT. It encodes CASSLASGPGNTIYF.

V gene TRBV7-2 combines with J gene TRBJ2-2, with D unresolved. The CDR3 consists of 16 residues. Germline V gene sequence: CDR1 SGHTA, CDR2 FQGNSA. Trimming left V 0 bases short and J 6 bases short, with 14 bases between. In nucleotides, the CDR3 is TGTGCCAGCAGCTTAGCTAATAGTTTCGCTTCCGGGGAGCTGTTTTTT. The encoded protein is CASSLANSFASGELFF.

In the case of this clone: Additional DNA sequences in this sample encode the identical CDR3. The V call is TRBV7-2, the J call TRBJ2-1; D is ambiguous. This CDR3 has 14 residues. Germline lookup yields CDR1 SGHTA and CDR2 FQGNSA. V was pared by 2 bases and J by 4 bases, with 9 bases between. The CDR3 DNA is TGTGCCAGCAGCTTAAACAGCGTGTACAATGAGCAGTTCTTC. Translated: CASSLNSVYNEQFF.

The DNA of the CDR3 is TGTGCCAGCAGTGACCGGGGACATCCCTACGAGCAGTACTTC. Amino acid sequence: CASSDRGHPYEQYF. The J gene is TRBJ2-7, the V gene TRBV25-1; weak D call: TRBD1 (6 bases). The V end was cut by 3 bases, the J end by 2 bases, with 11 bases between. Looked up from germline, CDR1 is MGHDK and CDR2 is SYGVNS. The CDR3 extends over 14 amino acids.

The chain carries TRBV9 and TRBJ2-1, with D uncertain. Germline V gives CDR1 SGDLS, CDR2 YYNGEE. The CDR3 covers 13 residues. Trimming stripped 0 bases from V and 6 bases from J, with 7 bases between. The CDR3 coding sequence is TGTGCCAGCAGCGTAGTATCCGGCAATGAGCAGTTCTTC. The encoded protein is CASSVVSGNEQFF.

This sequence joins TRBV5-4 and TRBJ1-2; D gene ambiguous. CDR1 SGHNT and CDR2 YYREEE come from the germline V gene (reference sequence). Between the trimmed V and J ends, which lost 2 bases and 6 bases, there was a span of 17 bases. CDR3 length: 15 amino acids. CDR3 nucleotide sequence: TGTGCCAGCAGCTTCCCTCCCGAGGCGGGAAATGGCTACACCTTC. This sequence encodes CASSFPPEAGNGYTF. Variable domain in full (rest from reference TRBV5-4 and TRBJ1-2): ETGVTQSPTHLIKTRGQQVTLRCSSQSGHNTVSWYQQALGQGPQFIFQYYREEENGRGNFPPRFSGLQFPNYSSELNVNALELDDSALYLCASSFPPEAGNGYTFGSGTRLTVV.

In this sample, this clone turned up a few times. This CDR3 is CASSLGGSGIAKAVDTQYF. In DNA form, the CDR3 reads TGTGCCAGCAGCTTGGGGGGTAGCGGGATCGCTAAGGCAGTGGATACGCAGTATTTT. This chain uses TRBV5-4 with TRBJ2-3, with TRBD2 matching 8 bases. Germline trimming cut 0 bases from V and 6 bases from J; bases unmatched to any gene: 18. The CDR3 is 19 amino acids. In germline, CDR1 is SGHNT, CDR2 YYREEE (reference sequence).

The chain couples TRBV27 to TRBJ2-1; maybe TRBD2 (6 bases). CDR3 length: 14 residues. Germline V gives CDR1 MNHEY, CDR2 SMNVEV (reference sequence). The V gene lost 10 bases and the J gene lost 5 bases, with 18 bases spanning the gap. DNA for the CDR3: TGTGCCACCCAAAGGGGTTTAGCGGACAATGAGCAGTTCTTC. It translates to CATQRGLADNEQFF.

The rearrangement links TRBV11-2 to TRBJ2-1, with D hard to call. V lost 0 bases, J lost 2 bases, and 11 bases lay in between. Germline V lookup: CDR1 SGHAT, CDR2 FQNNGV. The CDR3 has 16 residues. The CDR3 sequence is CASSLERTPAYNEQFF. As DNA, the CDR3 is TGTGCCAGCAGCTTAGAGAGAACACCTGCCTACAATGAGCAGTTCTTC.

The table lists this clone with a count of one. This chain uses TRBV9 with TRBJ1-1; a weak D match, TRBD1 (6 bases). V was pared by 4 bases and J by 6 bases, with 10 bases between. The germline CDR1 and CDR2 sequences are SGDLS and YYNGEE. This CDR3 is 12 amino acids long. The CDR3: CASSPTGSEAFF. CDR3 coding DNA: TGTGCCAGCAGCCCTACAGGGTCTGAAGCTTTCTTT.

This clone was detected many times. The V and J genes are TRBV9 and TRBJ2-7; 9 positions agree with TRBD2. The CDR3 consists of 15 residues. V dropped 4 bases and J dropped 2; count of bases not matched to a gene: 7. Germline V CDR1 and CDR2: SGDLS, YYNGEE. Here the CDR3 DNA reads TGTGCCAGCAGCTTTCATAGCGGGAGCACCTACGAGCAGTACTTC. It yields the protein CASSFHSGSTYEQYF. The entire variable domain, with the rest obtained from reference TRBV9 and TRBJ2-7, is as follows: DSGVTQTPKHLITATGQRVTLRCSPRSGDLSVYWYQQSLDQGLQFLIQYYNGEERAKGNILERFSAQQFPDLHSELNLSSLELGDSALYFCASSFHSGSTYEQYFGPGTRLTVT.

This clone has more than one count but fewer than ten. The chain employs TRBV30 and TRBJ1-1, with 11 bases fitting TRBD1. Germline CDR1 and CDR2: GTSNPN and SVGIG (reference sequence). The CDR3 has 14 residues. The V gene end was trimmed by 7 bases and the J gene end by 6 bases; junction bases not matched to a gene: 10. The CDR3 here is CAFTGTGGIAEAFF. CDR3 sequence (DNA): TGTGCCTTTACTGGGACAGGGGGTATCGCTGAAGCTTTCTTT.

The CDR3 spells CASSARGAGADTGELFF. CDR3 in DNA: TGTGCCAGCAGCGCGAGGGGGGCGGGAGCAGACACCGGGGAGCTGTTTTTT. The rearrangement links TRBV9 to TRBJ2-2, with a tentative D call TRBD2 (7 bases). Germline V gives CDR1 SGDLS, CDR2 YYNGEE. This CDR3 spans 17 amino acids. The V gene lost 3 bases and the J gene lost 3 bases, with 18 bases spanning the gap.

A word on this clone: In the same sample, other DNA sequences code for this CDR3. The chain carries TRBV11-2 and TRBJ2-1; no clear D gene. The CDR3 has 14 amino acids. Per the germline V gene, CDR1 is SGHAT and CDR2 is FQNNGV. V lost 3 bases to trimming and J lost 0 bases, with 6 bases between them. CDR3 sequence reads: CASSLGSSYNEQFF. CDR3 nucleotide sequence: TGTGCCAGCAGCTTGGGTAGCTCCTACAATGAGCAGTTCTTC. Together with reference TRBV11-2 and TRBJ2-1, the CDR3 gives the full variable domain: EAGVAQSPRYKIIEKRQSVAFWCNPISGHATLYWYQQILGQGPKLLIQFQNNGVVDDSQLPKDRFSAERLKGVDSTLKIQPAKLEDSAVYLCASSLGSSYNEQFFGPGTRLTVL.

This clone was detected a few times. CDR3 loop: CASSIGDSGRIYEQYF. In DNA form, the CDR3 reads TGTGCCAGTAGTATAGGGGATAGCGGGAGAATATACGAGCAGTACTTC. The J gene is TRBJ2-7, the V gene TRBV19; the match to TRBD2 covers 9 bases. V gave up 1 base and J gave up 4 bases; unmatched junction bases: 8. This CDR3 is built from 16 residues. Germline values: CDR1 LNHDA, CDR2 SQIVND (reference sequence).